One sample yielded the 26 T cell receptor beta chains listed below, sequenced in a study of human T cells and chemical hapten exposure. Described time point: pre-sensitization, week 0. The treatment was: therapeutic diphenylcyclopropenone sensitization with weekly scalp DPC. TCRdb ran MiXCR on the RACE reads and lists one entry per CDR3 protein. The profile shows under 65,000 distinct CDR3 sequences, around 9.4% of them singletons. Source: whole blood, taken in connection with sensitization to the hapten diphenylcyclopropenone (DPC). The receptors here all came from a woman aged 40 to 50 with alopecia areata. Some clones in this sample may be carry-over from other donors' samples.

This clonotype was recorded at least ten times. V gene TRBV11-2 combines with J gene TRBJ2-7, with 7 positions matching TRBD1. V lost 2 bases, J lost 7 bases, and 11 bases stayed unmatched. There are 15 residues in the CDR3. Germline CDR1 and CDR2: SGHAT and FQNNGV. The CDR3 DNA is TGTGCCAGCAGCTTACCCGGGACAGTGACGTGGGAGCAGTACTTC. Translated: CASSLPGTVTWEQYF.

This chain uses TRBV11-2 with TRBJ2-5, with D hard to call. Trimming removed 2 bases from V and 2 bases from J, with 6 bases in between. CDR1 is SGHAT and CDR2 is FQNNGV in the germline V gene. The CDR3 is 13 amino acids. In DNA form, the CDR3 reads TGTGCCAGCAGCTTAAACGGACAAGAGACCCAGTACTTC. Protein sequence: CASSLNGQETQYF.

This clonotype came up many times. The CDR3 spells CASSLDRGSYEQYF. The CDR3, as DNA: TGTGCCAGCAGTTTAGACAGGGGTTCCTACGAGCAGTACTTC. The chain combines TRBV27 with TRBJ2-7; 8 nucleotides agree with TRBD1. With 2 bases clipped from V and 1 base from J, the junction kept 1 base outside the gene matches. The length of the CDR3 is 14 residues. CDR1 and CDR2 (germline): MNHEY, SMNVEV (reference sequence).

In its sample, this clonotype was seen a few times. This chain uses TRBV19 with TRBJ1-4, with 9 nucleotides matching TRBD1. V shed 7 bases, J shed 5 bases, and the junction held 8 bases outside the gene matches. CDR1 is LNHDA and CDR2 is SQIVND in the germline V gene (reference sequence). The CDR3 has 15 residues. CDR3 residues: CASTTPGTGNEKLFF. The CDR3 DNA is TGTGCCAGTACCACTCCCGGGACAGGGAATGAAAAACTGTTTTTT.

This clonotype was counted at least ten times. CDR3: CASSLSPTAEAFF. The CDR3 nucleotides read TGTGCCAGCAGCTTATCCCCAACCGCTGAAGCTTTCTTT. The rearrangement uses TRBV7-8 and TRBJ1-1; D remains unclear. The CDR3 consists of 13 residues. CDR1 is SGHVS, CDR2 FQNEAQ, per germline. V gave up 2 bases and J gave up 6 bases, with 10 bases separating them.

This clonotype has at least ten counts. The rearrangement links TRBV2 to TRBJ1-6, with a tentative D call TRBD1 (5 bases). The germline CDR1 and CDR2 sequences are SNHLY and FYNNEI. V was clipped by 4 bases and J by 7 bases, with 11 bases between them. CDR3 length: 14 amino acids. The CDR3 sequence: CASSAGRRNSPLHF. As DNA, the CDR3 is TGTGCCAGCAGTGCAGGGCGGCGGAATTCACCCCTCCACTTT.

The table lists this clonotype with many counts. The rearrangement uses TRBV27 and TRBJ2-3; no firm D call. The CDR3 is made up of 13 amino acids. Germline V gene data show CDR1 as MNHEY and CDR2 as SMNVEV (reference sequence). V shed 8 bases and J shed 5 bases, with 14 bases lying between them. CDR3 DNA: TGTGCCAGCGCCAAAGACCCCCAAGATACGCAGTATTTT. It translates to CASAKDPQDTQYF.

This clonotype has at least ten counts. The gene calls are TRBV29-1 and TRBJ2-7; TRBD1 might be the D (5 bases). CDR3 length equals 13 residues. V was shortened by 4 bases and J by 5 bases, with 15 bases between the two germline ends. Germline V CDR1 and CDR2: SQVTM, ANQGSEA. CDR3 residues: CSVVEQGMDEQYF. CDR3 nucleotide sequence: TGCAGCGTTGTGGAGCAGGGAATGGACGAGCAGTACTTC.

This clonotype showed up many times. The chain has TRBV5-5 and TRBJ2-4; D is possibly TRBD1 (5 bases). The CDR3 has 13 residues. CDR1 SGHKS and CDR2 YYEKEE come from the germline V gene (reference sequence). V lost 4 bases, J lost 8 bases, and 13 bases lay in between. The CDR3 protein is CASSGLGADIQYF. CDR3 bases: TGTGCCAGCAGCGGATTAGGGGCAGACATTCAGTACTTC.

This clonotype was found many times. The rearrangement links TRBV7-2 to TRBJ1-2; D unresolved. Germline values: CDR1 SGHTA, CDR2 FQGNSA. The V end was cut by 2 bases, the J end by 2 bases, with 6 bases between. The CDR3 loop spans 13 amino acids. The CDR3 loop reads CASSLMQNYGYTF. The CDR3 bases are TGTGCCAGCAGCTTAATGCAGAACTATGGCTACACCTTC.

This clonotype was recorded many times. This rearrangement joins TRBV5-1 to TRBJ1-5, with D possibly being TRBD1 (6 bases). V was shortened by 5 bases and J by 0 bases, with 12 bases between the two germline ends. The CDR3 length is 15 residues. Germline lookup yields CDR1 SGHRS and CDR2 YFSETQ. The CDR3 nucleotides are TGCGCCAGCAGTGCCGAGGGGGGTAGCAATCAGCCCCAGCATTTT. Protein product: CASSAEGGSNQPQHF. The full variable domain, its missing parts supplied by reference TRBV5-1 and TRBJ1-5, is KAGVTQTPRYLIKTRGQQVTLSCSPISGHRSVSWYQQTPGQGLQFLFEYFSETQRNKGNFPGRFSGRQFSNSRSEMNVSTLELGDSALYLCASSAEGGSNQPQHFGDGTRLSIL.

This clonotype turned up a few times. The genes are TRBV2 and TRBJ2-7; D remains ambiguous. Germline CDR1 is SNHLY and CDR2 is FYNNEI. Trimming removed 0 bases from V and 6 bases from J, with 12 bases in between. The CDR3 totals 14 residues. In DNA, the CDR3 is TGTGCCAGCAGTGAAGCGCTCCAGCTTAGCGAGCAGTACTTC. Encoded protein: CASSEALQLSEQYF.

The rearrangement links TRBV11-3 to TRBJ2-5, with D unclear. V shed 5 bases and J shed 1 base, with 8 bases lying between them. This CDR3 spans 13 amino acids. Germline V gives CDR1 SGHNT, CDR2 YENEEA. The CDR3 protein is CASSPYGQETQYF. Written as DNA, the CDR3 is TGTGCCAGCAGCCCCTATGGCCAAGAGACCCAGTACTTC.

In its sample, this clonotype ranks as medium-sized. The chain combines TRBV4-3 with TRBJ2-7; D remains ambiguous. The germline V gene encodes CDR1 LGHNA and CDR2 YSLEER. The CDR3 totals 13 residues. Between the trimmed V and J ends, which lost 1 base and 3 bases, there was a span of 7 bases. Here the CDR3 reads CASSQGVNYEQYF. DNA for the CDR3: TGCGCCAGCAGCCAAGGGGTCAACTACGAGCAGTACTTC.

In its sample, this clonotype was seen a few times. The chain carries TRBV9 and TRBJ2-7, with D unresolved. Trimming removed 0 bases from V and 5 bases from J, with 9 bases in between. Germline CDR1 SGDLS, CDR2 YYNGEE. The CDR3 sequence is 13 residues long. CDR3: CASSVGGNDEQYF. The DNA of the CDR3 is TGTGCCAGCAGCGTAGGCGGAAATGACGAGCAGTACTTC.

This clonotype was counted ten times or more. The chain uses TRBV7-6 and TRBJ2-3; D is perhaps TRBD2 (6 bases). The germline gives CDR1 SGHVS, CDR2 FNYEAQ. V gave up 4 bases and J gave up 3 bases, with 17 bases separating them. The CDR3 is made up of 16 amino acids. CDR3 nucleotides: TGTGCCAGCAGCTCACCTCACGTTGGGGGGACAGATACGCAGTATTTT. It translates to CASSSPHVGGTDTQYF.

The CDR3 nucleotides are TGTGCCAGCAGCCCTAGTAGGGGCGGGATAACTGAAGCTTTCTTT. Encoded protein: CASSPSRGGITEAFF. This chain links TRBV11-2 with TRBJ1-1, with D possibly matching TRBD1 (5 bases). CDR3 length: 15 amino acids. The V end was cut by 5 bases, the J end by 5 bases, with 18 bases between. Germline-derived CDR1 and CDR2 are SGHAT and FQNNGV.

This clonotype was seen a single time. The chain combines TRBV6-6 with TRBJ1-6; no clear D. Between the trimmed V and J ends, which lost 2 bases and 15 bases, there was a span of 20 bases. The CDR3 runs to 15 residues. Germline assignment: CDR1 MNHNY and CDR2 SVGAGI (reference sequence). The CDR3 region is CASSYEGSLGPLLHF. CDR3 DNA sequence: TGTGCCAGCAGTTACGAGGGAAGCCTCGGTCCACTCCTCCACTTT.

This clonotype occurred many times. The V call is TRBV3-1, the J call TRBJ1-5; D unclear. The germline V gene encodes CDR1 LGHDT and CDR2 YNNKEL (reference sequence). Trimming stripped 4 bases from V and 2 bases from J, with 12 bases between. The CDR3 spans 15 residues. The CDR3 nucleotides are TGTGCCAGCAGCCGCCCTAGTAGCGGCAATCAGCCCCAGCATTTT. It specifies CASSRPSSGNQPQHF.

The CDR3 DNA sequence: TGTGCCCAAGACGGGGGAGCCACTGAAGCTTTCTTT. Translating gives CAQDGGATEAFF. This rearrangement joins TRBV30 to TRBJ1-1; D may be TRBD1 (5 bases). The V and J ends lost 8 bases and 4 bases respectively, with 14 bases between them. The V gene's germline CDR1 is GTSNPN and CDR2 SVGIG (reference sequence). This CDR3 is 12 amino acids long.

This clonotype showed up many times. The CDR3 spells CASSPDASEQFF. The CDR3 bases are TGTGCCAGCAGCCCGGACGCGTCGGAGCAGTTCTTC. J is TRBJ2-1 and V is TRBV9; D remains unclear. The CDR3 runs to 12 residues. V was pared by 4 bases and J by 10 bases, with 12 bases between. In germline, CDR1 is SGDLS, CDR2 YYNGEE.

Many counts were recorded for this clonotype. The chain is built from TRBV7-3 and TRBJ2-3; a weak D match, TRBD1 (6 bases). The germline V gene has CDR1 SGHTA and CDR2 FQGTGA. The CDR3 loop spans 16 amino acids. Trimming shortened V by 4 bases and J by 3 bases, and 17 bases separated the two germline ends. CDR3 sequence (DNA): TGTGCCAGCAGCTCCCAGGCAGGGGTGAGAACAGATACGCAGTATTTT. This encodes CASSSQAGVRTDTQYF. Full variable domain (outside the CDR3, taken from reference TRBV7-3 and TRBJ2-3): GAGVSQTPSNKVTEKGKYVELRCDPISGHTALYWYRQSLGQGPEFLIYFQGTGAADDSGLPNDRFFAVRPEGSVSTLKIQRTERGDSAVYLCASSSQAGVRTDTQYFGPGTRLTVL.

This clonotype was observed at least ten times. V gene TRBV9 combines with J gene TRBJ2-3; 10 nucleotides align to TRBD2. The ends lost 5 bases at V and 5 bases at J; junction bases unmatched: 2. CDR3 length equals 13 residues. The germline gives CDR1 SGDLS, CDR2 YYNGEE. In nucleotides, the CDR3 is TGTGCCAGCAGAGCTAGCGGGGGAGATACGCAGTATTTT. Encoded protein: CASRASGGDTQYF.

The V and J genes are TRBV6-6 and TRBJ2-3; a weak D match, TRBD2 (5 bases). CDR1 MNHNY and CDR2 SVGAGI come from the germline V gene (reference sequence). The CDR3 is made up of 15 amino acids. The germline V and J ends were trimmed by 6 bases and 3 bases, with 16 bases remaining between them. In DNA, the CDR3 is TGTGCCAGCAGCCGCACGGGGTTCGGTACAGATACGCAGTATTTT. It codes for CASSRTGFGTDTQYF.

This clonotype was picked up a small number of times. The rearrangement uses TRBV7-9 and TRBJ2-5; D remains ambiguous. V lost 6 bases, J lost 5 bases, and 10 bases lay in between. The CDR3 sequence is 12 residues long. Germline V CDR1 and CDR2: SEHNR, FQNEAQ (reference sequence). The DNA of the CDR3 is TGTGCCAGCAGACCTACTGGGGAGACCCAGTACTTC. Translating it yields CASRPTGETQYF.

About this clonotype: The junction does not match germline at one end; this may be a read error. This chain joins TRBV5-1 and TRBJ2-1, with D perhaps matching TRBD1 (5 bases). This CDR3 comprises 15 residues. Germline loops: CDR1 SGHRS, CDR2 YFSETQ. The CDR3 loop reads CVSSLHFGQGNEQFF. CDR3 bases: TGCGTCAGCAGCCTACATTTCGGGCAGGGCAATGAGCAGTTCTTC. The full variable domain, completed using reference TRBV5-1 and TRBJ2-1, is KAGVTQTPRYLIKTRGQQVTLSCSPISGHRSVSWYQQTPGQGLQFLFEYFSETQRNKGNFPGRFSGRQFSNSRSEMNVSTLELGDSALYLCVSSLHFGQGNEQFFGPGTRLTVL.